Listed below are T cell receptor beta chains from one sample, sequenced in a study of T cells in Graves' hyperthyroidism and ophthalmopathy. TCRdb re-called the multiplex PCR reads with MiXCR, one entry per CDR3 protein. The table lists a few hundred thousand distinct CDR3 sequences, about 16% of them singletons. The sequenced material came from blood. These receptors all stem from a woman aged 25 to 39 with Graves' hyperthyroidism. Each CDR3 is given with its conserved first and last residue. The size of a clone is reported for some rows only, either as once, few or many, or as a class for expanded clones.

V gene	clone size	J gene	CDR3 protein
TRBV7-9	.	TRBJ1-3	CASSAGWGNTIYF
TRBV20-1	few	TRBJ2-3	CSARVGATDTQYF
TRBV10-3	.	TRBJ2-3	CATLGTSGRAGTDTQYF
TRBV24-1	.	TRBJ2-3	CATSGSDRAKSTDTQYF
TRBV29-1	.	TRBJ2-5	CSVEGLAGAGQETQYF
TRBV7-9	many	TRBJ2-1	CASSDPAYNEQFF
TRBV7-7	few	TRBJ2-1	CASSPKPRTSGYNEQFF
TRBV29-1	many	TRBJ2-5	CSVTKLGQTQYF
TRBV6-2/TRBV6-3	few	TRBJ2-7	CASSYSPSGGISYEQYF
TRBV3-1	many	TRBJ2-5	CASSQDASGKTQYF
TRBV28	many	TRBJ2-3	CASSRDNSDTQYF
TRBV20-1	many	TRBJ2-1	CSARDSTSASSYNEQFF
TRBV10-3	few	TRBJ2-3	CAITPSGTTDTQYF
TRBV18	many	TRBJ2-1	CASSPRSDNEQFF
TRBV5-4	many	TRBJ2-1	CASSGTGLPETTYNEQFF
TRBV13	many	TRBJ2-7	CASSFSGRSHEQYF
TRBV3-1	many	TRBJ2-6	CASSHQGTRPSGANVLTF
TRBV14	.	TRBJ2-1	CASSQGAFEQFF
TRBV10-3	few	TRBJ2-5	CAISDGGSKEAQYF
TRBV20-1	once	TRBJ2-1	CSADAGLAGHNEQLF
TRBV2	many	TRBJ1-1	CASRARGTVTEAFF
TRBV3-1	.	TRBJ1-3	CASSQVGGTGNTIYF
TRBV7-8	few	TRBJ2-2	CASSLLGSSNTGELFF
TRBV18	.	TRBJ2-2	CASSPPTFAGAREAGELFF
TRBV20-1	many	TRBJ2-3	CSARIPIGSTDTQYF
TRBV18	.	TRBJ2-7	CASSPQGADDEQYF
TRBV11-2	many	TRBJ1-1	CASSLSRPNTEAFF
TRBV3-1	.	TRBJ2-5	CASSHGASQETQYF
TRBV10-3	.	TRBJ2-5	CAIRPTGQGGFETQYF
TRBV5-1	few	TRBJ2-2	CASSPGTGKRIGELFF
TRBV28	many	TRBJ1-5	CASSLSSRGRGQPQHF
TRBV19	few	TRBJ2-2	CASSIGQANTGELFF
TRBV12-3/TRBV12-4	many	TRBJ2-7	CASSSRERRSYEQYF
TRBV20-1	.	TRBJ2-7	CSARWGGSYEQYF
TRBV27	few	TRBJ2-5	CASSSYTGRSETQYF
TRBV13	many	TRBJ2-5	CASKGSGKGQETQYF
TRBV10-2	.	TRBJ2-2	CASKTGYTGELFF
TRBV19	.	TRBJ2-3	CASNGRSDTQYF
TRBV19	few	TRBJ2-1	CASSTGLNNEQFF
TRBV3-1	many	TRBJ2-2	CASSQAPLDTVSVELFF
TRBV6-5	.	TRBJ2-1	CASSYGLAGGGDEQFF
TRBV28	many	TRBJ2-5	CASSGSGGPVEETQYF
TRBV19	.	TRBJ2-4	CASSIAWVEEGAKNIQYF
TRBV20-1	many	TRBJ2-7	CSARGGVSYEQYF
TRBV4-1	few	TRBJ1-2	CASSQDQDSDYGYTF
TRBV19	.	TRBJ1-1	CASSKQGYTEAFF
TRBV5-1	many	TRBJ2-2	CASSLPPTSPGELFF
TRBV14	few	TRBJ2-7	CASSQPGGLVEQYF